One sample yielded the 4 T cell receptor beta chains listed below, sequenced in a study of blood T cell repertoires in COVID-19. Produced via immunoSEQ multiplex PCR; TCRdb's table is partial and in-frame only. Among about 370,000 clones, roughly nine tenths were seen once, and the ten largest hold approximately 1%. Sequenced material: PBMCs or T cells enriched from blood (not recorded which). The origin of the receptors is a young man who had recovered from COVID-19.

This clone was counted a few times. The V gene is TRBV5-4, the J gene TRBJ1-1; no firm D call. Germline assignment: CDR1 SGHNT and CDR2 YYREEE (reference sequence). Trimming took 4 bases from V and 6 from J, leaving 13 bases between them. This CDR3 is 13 amino acids long. Here the CDR3 reads CASSPGGTAEAFF. The CDR3 DNA reads TGTGCCAGCAGCCCTGGAGGAACCGCTGAAGCTTTCTTT.

The chain recombines TRBV10-3 with TRBJ1-3; D is unclear. Germline V lookup: CDR1 ENHRY, CDR2 SYGVKD. V lost 6 bases and J lost 4, with 7 bases in between. The CDR3 loop spans 12 amino acids. CDR3 in amino acids: CAIRPGGNTIYF. The CDR3, as DNA: TGTGCCATCAGGCCCGGGGGAAACACCATATATTTT.

The chain carries TRBV4-1 and TRBJ2-3; D is perhaps TRBD2 (5 bases). CDR3 length: 14 residues. In germline, CDR1 is MGHRA, CDR2 YSYEKL. The ends were cut back, 0 bases at V and 5 bases at J, with 9 bases in the middle. CDR3 nucleotides: TGCGCCAGCAGCCAAGAGCGGGCTATAGATACGCAGTATTTT. It yields the protein CASSQERAIDTQYF.

This chain links TRBV24-1 with TRBJ2-3, with 12 bases fitting TRBD2. The CDR3 has 18 residues. J was trimmed by 2 bases and V by 4 bases; bases with no gene match: 9. CDR1 is KGHDR and CDR2 is SFDVKD in the germline V gene. DNA for the CDR3: TGTGCCACCAGTGAAATAGGGACTAGCGGGCGGGACACAGATACGCAGTATTTT. Residues: CATSEIGTSGRDTDTQYF.